Listed below are T cell receptor beta chains from one sample, sequenced in a study of cytomegalovirus exposure and HLA in healthy donors. Produced via immunoSEQ multiplex PCR; TCRdb's table is partial and in-frame only. Of approximately 96,000 clones in the sample, approximately 74% are singletons; the top ten hold 1.8%. Specimen: PBMCs. The receptors come from a male donor in good health and CMV-seronegative. Each CDR3 is given with its conserved first and last residue. A D gene is named only where the DNA matches it firmly. Not all rows give a size; the values are once, few, many and, for expanded clones, a class.

>TRBJ2-1|NA|TRBD2|TRBV5-4
CASSTLLAGVYNEQFF
TGTGCCAGCAGCACCCTCCTAGCGGGAGTCTACAATGAGCAGTTCTTC
>TRBJ1-3|once|TRBD1|TRBV25-1
CASSELAIGGKGGNTIYF
TGTGCCAGCAGTGAGTTGGCGATAGGGGGCAAGGGTGGAAACACCATATATTTT
>TRBJ2-3|NA|TRBD2|TRBV19
CASSTPSGRTDTQYF
TGTGCCAGTAGTACCCCTAGCGGGAGGACAGATACGCAGTATTTT
>TRBJ2-2|NA|NA|TRBV7-2
CASSLGGSPGELFF
TGTGCCAGCAGCTTAGGAGGTTCACCCGGGGAGCTGTTTTTT
>TRBJ2-1|NA|TRBD1|TRBV5-6
CASNPGQGSYNEQFF
TGTGCCAGCAACCCGGGACAGGGCTCCTACAATGAGCAGTTCTTC
>TRBJ2-7|NA|TRBD2|TRBV2
CASSRPGTSGPYEQYF
TGTGCCAGCAGCCGCCCCGGGACTAGCGGCCCCTACGAGCAGTACTTC
>TRBJ2-5|NA|NA|TRBV2
CASKGGMETQYF
TGTGCCAGCAAGGGAGGAATGGAGACCCAGTACTTC
>TRBJ2-7|NA|NA|TRBV5-1
CASSFTGHLYEQYF
TGCGCCAGCAGCTTTACGGGACACCTCTACGAGCAGTACTTC
>TRBJ2-7|NA|NA|TRBV28
CASSSVGLGGYEQYF
TGTGCCAGCAGTTCCGTTGGACTAGGGGGGTACGAGCAGTACTTC
>TRBJ2-1|NA|TRBD2|TRBV5-1
CASSSGTSGGVGCEQFF
TGCGCCAGCAGCTCCGGGACTAGCGGGGGAGTGGGCTGTGAGCAGTTCTTC
>TRBJ2-3|NA|NA|TRBV9
CASSVGASTSTDTQYF
TGTGCCAGCAGCGTAGGGGCGAGTACTAGCACAGATACGCAGTATTTT
>TRBJ1-5|NA|TRBD1|TRBV27
CASRQGTGVNQPQHF
TGTGCCAGCAGGCAGGGGACAGGGGTTAATCAGCCCCAGCATTTT
>TRBJ2-1|NA|NA|TRBV7-9
CASSLVSAESYNEQFF
TGTGCCAGCAGCTTGGTCAGTGCGGAATCATACAATGAGCAGTTCTTC
>TRBJ2-7|once|NA|TRBV7-9
CASSLVPDYEQYF
TGTGCCAGCAGCTTAGTGCCAGACTACGAGCAGTACTTC
>TRBJ2-2|NA|TRBD1|TRBV27
CASSSPGQGAVNEDTGELFF
TGTGCCAGCAGTTCCCCGGGACAGGGGGCGGTGAACGAAGACACCGGGGAGCTGTTTTTT
>TRBJ2-5|NA|TRBD1|TRBV2
CASSSPGTGGVETQYF
TGTGCCAGCAGTAGTCCCGGGACAGGGGGCGTGGAGACCCAGTACTTC
>TRBJ2-7|NA|TRBD1|TRBV29-1
CSARAGQGEDEQYF
TGCAGCGCCCGAGCCGGACAGGGGGAGGACGAGCAGTACTTC
>TRBJ2-7|NA|TRBD1|TRBV27
CASSSLRDRAHEQYF
TGTGCCAGCAGCTCTCTCAGGGACAGAGCCCACGAGCAGTACTTC
>TRBJ2-7|NA|TRBD2|TRBV27
CASSKPLAGVREQYF
TGTGCCAGCAGTAAACCACTAGCGGGAGTACGGGAGCAGTACTTC
>TRBJ1-1|once|TRBD1|TRBV6-5
CASSYFNRGGTEAFF
TGTGCCAGCAGTTACTTTAACAGGGGAGGCACTGAAGCTTTCTTT
>TRBJ1-2|NA|TRBD1|TRBV6-5
CASSYAGQGAVGYTF
TGTGCCAGCAGTTATGCGGGACAGGGGGCAGTTGGCTACACCTTC
>TRBJ2-1|NA|TRBD2|TRBV29-1
CSVEGRGPAGVGNEQFF
TGCAGCGTTGAAGGACGAGGTCCAGCGGGAGTGGGGAATGAGCAGTTCTTC